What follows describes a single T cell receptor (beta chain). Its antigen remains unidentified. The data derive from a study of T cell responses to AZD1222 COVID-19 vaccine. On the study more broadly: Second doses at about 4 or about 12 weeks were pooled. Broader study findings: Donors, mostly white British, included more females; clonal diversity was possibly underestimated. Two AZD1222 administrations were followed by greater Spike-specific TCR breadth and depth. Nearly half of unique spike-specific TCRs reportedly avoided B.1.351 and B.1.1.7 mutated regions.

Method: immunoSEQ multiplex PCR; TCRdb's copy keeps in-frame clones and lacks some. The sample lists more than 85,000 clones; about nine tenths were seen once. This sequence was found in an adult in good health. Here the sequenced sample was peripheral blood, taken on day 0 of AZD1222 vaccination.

CDR3 protein: CASSLVGGEQYF. CDR3 in DNA: TGTGCCAGCAGTTTAGTGGGTGGCGAGCAGTACTTC. The chain employs TRBV12-3 or TRBV12-4 and TRBJ2-7; D is undetermined. The CDR3 consists of 12 residues. V was shortened by 1 base and J by 6 bases, with 7 bases between the two germline ends.